This TCR beta chain was sequenced for a study of shared clonotypes between healthy human individuals. General study points: Naive subsets tended to show greater estimated richness than memory subsets. Sorted-subset sequencing was shown by rarefaction to be incomplete despite large depth.

The protocol was immunoSEQ multiplex PCR, while the TCRdb copy is restricted to in-frame clones and leaves out a portion. Counted here are over a million clones, approximately 72% occurring once; the ten biggest clones make up 1.4% to 1.5%. CDR3 length equals 16 residues. The germline gives CDR1 MGHDK, CDR2 SYGVNS. V was pared by 3 bases and J by 3 bases, with 12 bases between. A split of CD4+ cells into CD45RA+ naive and CD45RA-negative memory subsets was performed. Concerning this clone: Its antigen remains unknown.

The clonotype was recovered from a man aged 18 to 30 in good health. The specimen was memory CD4+ T cells sorted from blood. Documented subset: CD45RA-negative fraction. V is TRBV25-1 and J is TRBJ1-6; D may be TRBD1 (5 bases). In DNA, the CDR3 is TGTGCCAGCAGTGATCCCCGGACACTCTATAATTCACCCCTCCACTTT. Translation gives CASSDPRTLYNSPLHF.